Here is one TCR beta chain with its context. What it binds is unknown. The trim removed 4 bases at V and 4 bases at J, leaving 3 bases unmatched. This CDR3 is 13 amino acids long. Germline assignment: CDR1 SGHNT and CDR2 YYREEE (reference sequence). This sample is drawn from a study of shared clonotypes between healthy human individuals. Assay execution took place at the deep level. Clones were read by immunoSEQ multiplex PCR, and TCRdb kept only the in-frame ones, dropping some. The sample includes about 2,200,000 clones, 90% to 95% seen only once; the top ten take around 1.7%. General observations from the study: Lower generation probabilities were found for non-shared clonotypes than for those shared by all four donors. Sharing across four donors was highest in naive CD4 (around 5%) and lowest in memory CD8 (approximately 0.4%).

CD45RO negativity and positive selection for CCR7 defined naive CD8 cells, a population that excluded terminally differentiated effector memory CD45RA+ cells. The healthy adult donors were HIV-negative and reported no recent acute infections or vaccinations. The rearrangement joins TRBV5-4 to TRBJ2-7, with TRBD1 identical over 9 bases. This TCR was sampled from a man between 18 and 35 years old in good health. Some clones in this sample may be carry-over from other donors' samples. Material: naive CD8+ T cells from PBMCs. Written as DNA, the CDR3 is TGTGCCAGCAGCCGGGACAGGGCTTACGAGCAGTACTTC. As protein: CASSRDRAYEQYF. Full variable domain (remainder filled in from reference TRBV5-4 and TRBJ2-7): ETGVTQSPTHLIKTRGQQVTLRCSSQSGHNTVSWYQQALGQGPQFIFQYYREEENGRGNFPPRFSGLQFPNYSSELNVNALELDDSALYLCASSRDRAYEQYFGPGTRLTVT.